The 6 T cell receptor beta chains in this list originate from one sample, sequenced in a study of blood T cell repertoires in COVID-19. Only in-frame clones appear in the TCRdb table, and some are missing; sequencing was by immunoSEQ multiplex PCR. The repertoire consists of around 94,000 clones, with around 87% occurring once and the leading ten covering about 2.9%. The sample taken for sequencing was peripheral blood. The receptors derive from a middle-aged man with active or convalescent COVID-19.

V gene TRBV29-1 combines with J gene TRBJ2-2; 10 bases agree with TRBD1. J was trimmed by 4 bases and V by 5 bases; bases with no gene match: 4. This CDR3 has 14 amino acids. CDR1 and CDR2 (germline): SQVTM, ANQGSEA. The CDR3 DNA follows: TGCAGCGTTACGACAGGGGGCGGCACCGGGGAGCTGTTTTTT. The encoded protein is CSVTTGGGTGELFF.

The gene calls are TRBV3-1 (or the pseudogene TRBV3-2) and TRBJ2-1; 7 bases are shared with TRBD2. V trimming: 1 base; J trimming: 7 bases; junction bases outside the gene matches: 10. Germline V gene lookup returns CDR1 LGHDT and CDR2 YNNKEL (reference sequence). The CDR3 spans 16 residues. The DNA for the CDR3 is TGTGCCAGCAGCCAAGCCTCCGGCGGGGGAGGGAATGAGCAGTTCTTC. Residues: CASSQASGGGGNEQFF.

The CDR3 spells CASISAGSSTEAFF. For the CDR3, the DNA is TGTGCCAGCATCTCGGCAGGCTCGAGCACTGAAGCTTTCTTT. V and J are TRBV28 and TRBJ1-1; D unresolved. Germline values: CDR1 MDHEN, CDR2 SYDVKM. This CDR3 contains 14 residues. V was cut by 7 bases and J by 4 bases, with 16 bases left in between.

The chain is built from TRBV7-2 and TRBJ1-3; D is unclear. Trimming took 3 bases from V and 0 from J, leaving 12 bases between them. CDR1 is SGHTA and CDR2 is FQGNSA in the germline V gene. The CDR3 contains 16 residues. Written as DNA, the CDR3 is TGTGCCAGCAGCTTTCTTCTCTCCGGCTCTGGAAACACCATATATTTT. Translation gives CASSFLLSGSGNTIYF.

The V and J genes are TRBV6-5 and TRBJ2-2, with D tentatively TRBD1 (6 bases). The CDR3 totals 14 residues. CDR1 and CDR2 (germline): MNHEY, SVGAGI. V lost 6 bases and J 6 bases, leaving 14 bases between the germline ends. CDR3 coding DNA: TGTGCCAGCAGGGACACAGGGACGCCCGGGGAGCTGTTTTTT. It yields the protein CASRDTGTPGELFF.

The J gene is TRBJ2-1, the V gene TRBV5-1; a weak D match, TRBD2 (6 bases). Between the trimmed V and J ends, which lost 10 bases and 5 bases, there was a span of 16 bases. CDR1 is SGHRS and CDR2 is YFSETQ in the germline V gene. The CDR3 totals 13 residues. The CDR3 loop is CAVMGGRNNEQFF. CDR3 in DNA: TGCGCCGTGATGGGGGGTAGAAACAATGAGCAGTTCTTC.